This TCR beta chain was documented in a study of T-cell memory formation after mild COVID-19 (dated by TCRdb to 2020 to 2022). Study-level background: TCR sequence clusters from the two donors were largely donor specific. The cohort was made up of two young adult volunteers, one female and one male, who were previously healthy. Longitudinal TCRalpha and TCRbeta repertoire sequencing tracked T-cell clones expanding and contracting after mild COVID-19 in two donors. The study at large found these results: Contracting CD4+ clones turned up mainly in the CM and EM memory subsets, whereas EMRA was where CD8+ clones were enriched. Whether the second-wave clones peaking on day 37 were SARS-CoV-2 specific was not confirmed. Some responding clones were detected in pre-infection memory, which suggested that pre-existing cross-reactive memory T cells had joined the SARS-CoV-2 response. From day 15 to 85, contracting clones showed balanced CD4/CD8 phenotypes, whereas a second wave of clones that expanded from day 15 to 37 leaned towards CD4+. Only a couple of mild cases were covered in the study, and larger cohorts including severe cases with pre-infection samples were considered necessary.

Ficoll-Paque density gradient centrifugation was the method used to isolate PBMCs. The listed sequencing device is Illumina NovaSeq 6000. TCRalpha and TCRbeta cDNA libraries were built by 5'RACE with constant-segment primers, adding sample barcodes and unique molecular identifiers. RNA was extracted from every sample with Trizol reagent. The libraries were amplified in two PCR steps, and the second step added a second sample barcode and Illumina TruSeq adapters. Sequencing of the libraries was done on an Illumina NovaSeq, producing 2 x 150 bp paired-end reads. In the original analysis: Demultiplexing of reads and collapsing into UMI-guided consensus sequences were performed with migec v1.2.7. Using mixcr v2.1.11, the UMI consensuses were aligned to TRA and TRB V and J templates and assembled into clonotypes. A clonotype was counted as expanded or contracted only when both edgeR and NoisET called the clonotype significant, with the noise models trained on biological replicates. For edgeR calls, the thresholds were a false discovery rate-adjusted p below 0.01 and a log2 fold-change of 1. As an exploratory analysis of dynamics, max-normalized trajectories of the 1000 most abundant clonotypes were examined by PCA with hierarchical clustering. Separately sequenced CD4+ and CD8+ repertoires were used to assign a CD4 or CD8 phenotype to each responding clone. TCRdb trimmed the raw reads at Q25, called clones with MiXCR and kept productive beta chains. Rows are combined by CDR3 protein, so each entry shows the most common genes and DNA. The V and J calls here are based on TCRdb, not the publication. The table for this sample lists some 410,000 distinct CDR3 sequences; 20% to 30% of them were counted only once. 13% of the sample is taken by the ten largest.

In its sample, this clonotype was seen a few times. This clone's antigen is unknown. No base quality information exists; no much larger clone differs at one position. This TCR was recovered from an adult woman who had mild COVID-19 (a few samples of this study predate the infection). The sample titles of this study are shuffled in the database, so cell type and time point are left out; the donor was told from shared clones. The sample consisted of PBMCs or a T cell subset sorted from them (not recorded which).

The CDR3 protein sequence reads: CASSVLAGETQYF. The DNA sequence follows: TGTGCCAGCAGCGTACTGGCCGGGGAGACCCAGTACTTC. The sequence links TRBV9 to TRBJ2-5; no confident D gene assignment can be made. CDR1 SGDLS and CDR2 YYNGEE were looked up in the germline V gene. The CDR3 numbers 13 residues from cysteine through phenylalanine. Only the CDR3 region is kept as DNA, spanning 39 bases read in frame from base 1. The V and J ends are trimmed by 1 base and 5 bases, leaving 9 bases between them.